The rows below give T cell receptor beta chains drawn from one sample of a study of control samples from healthy donors and cancer patients. Some clones are missing from TCRdb's copy, which holds only in-frame ones; the method was immunoSEQ multiplex PCR. Here the sample spans about 55,000 clones, 85% to 95% being singletons. The sample was blood. All receptors derive from a man aged 25-40 years in good health. Both conserved end residues are part of each CDR3. A D gene is named only where the DNA matches it firmly. Clone size is stated in some rows and not others, as once, few, many or a class when expanded.

v_gene,len,j_gene,abundance,d_gene,CDR3nt,CDR3aa
TRBV19,14,TRBJ1-4,.,TRBD1,TGTGCCAGTAATCCGGGACAGGGGGTTGGAAAACTGTTTTTT,CASNPGQGVGKLFF
TRBV5-1,13,TRBJ2-1,.,TRBD2,TGCGCCAGCAGCTTAGGAGCGGGAGATGAGCAGTTCTTC,CASSLGAGDEQFF
TRBV3-1/TRBV3-2,16,TRBJ2-1,.,.,TGTGCCAGCAGCCAGGAAAGGTTCGTCTCCTACAATGAGCAGTTCTTC,CASSQERFVSYNEQFF
TRBV5-1,13,TRBJ1-1,.,.,TGCGCCAGCAGCTTGACTGGGACGGCGGAAGCTTTCTTT,CASSLTGTAEAFF
TRBV19,15,TRBJ2-6,.,.,TGTGCCAGTAGCAGGCAGAGCTCTGGGGCCAACGTCCTGACTTTC,CASSRQSSGANVLTF
TRBV7-2,13,TRBJ2-4,.,.,TGTGCCAGCAGTTCTGGACCGGGCAACATTCAGTACTTC,CASSSGPGNIQYF
TRBV11-3,12,TRBJ2-2,once,TRBD1,TGTGCCAGCAGCAGTGGGACAGACGAGCTGTTTTTT,CASSSGTDELFF
TRBV11-2,14,TRBJ1-2,.,.,TGTGCCAGCAGCTTAGAGCTCGGTAACTATGGCTACACCTTC,CASSLELGNYGYTF
TRBV28,11,TRBJ2-1,.,.,TGTGCCAGCAGTTTGAGGCATGAGCAGTTCTTC,CASSLRHEQFF
TRBV14,15,TRBJ1-2,.,.,TGTGCCAGCAGCCAAGTTACCGGACCGAGGTATGGCTACACCTTC,CASSQVTGPRYGYTF
TRBV10-2,18,TRBJ2-1,.,TRBD2,TGCGCCAGCAGGAGGGGACTAGCGGGCCCGAGCTCCTACAATGAGCAGTTCTTC,CASRRGLAGPSSYNEQFF
TRBV7-6,15,TRBJ2-1,.,.,TGTGCCAGCAGCTTAGCGTCGACTAGTACCCATGAGCAGTTCTTC,CASSLASTSTHEQFF
TRBV5-5,15,TRBJ2-1,.,TRBD2,TGTGCCAGCACAGGTAGACTAGCGGGAGAGGATGAGCAGTTCTTC,CASTGRLAGEDEQFF
TRBV9,14,TRBJ2-1,.,TRBD2,TGTGCCAGCAGCGCGACTAGCGGGTACAATGAGCAGTTCTTC,CASSATSGYNEQFF
TRBV23-1,16,TRBJ2-1,.,TRBD2,TGCGCCAGCAGTCAACCCGCCCGGACTAGCAGCCGAGAGCAGTTCTTC,CASSQPARTSSREQFF
TRBV5-6,17,TRBJ1-1,.,TRBD1,TGTGCCAGCAGCGGGACAGGGGCACTCTTATTGAACACTGAAGCTTTCTTT,CASSGTGALLLNTEAFF
TRBV29-1,13,TRBJ2-1,.,.,TGCAGCGTTGTCGGGGGGCACTACAATGAGCAGTTCTTC,CSVVGGHYNEQFF
TRBV20-1,12,TRBJ2-1,.,.,TGCAGTGCTAGTCCCCGCTACAATGAGCAGTTCTTC,CSASPRYNEQFF
TRBV6-1,15,TRBJ2-3,.,.,TGTGCCAGCAGTGAAACGAGGGATTCGACAGATACGCAGTATTTT,CASSETRDSTDTQYF
TRBV11-2,15,TRBJ1-1,.,.,TGTGCCAGCAGCTTTCTAGGGGTAAGGAACACTGAAGCTTTCTTT,CASSFLGVRNTEAFF
TRBV9,14,TRBJ2-1,.,TRBD2,TGTGCCAGCAGCGTCGATAGCGGGTTAACCGAGCAGTTCTTC,CASSVDSGLTEQFF
TRBV19,14,TRBJ1-1,.,.,TGTGCCAGTAGTATTGGGGGGAAGAACACTGAAGCTTTCTTT,CASSIGGKNTEAFF
TRBV5-1,14,TRBJ2-3,.,TRBD1,TGCGCCAGCAGCTTGGGACAGGGGCCAGATACGCAGTATTTT,CASSLGQGPDTQYF
TRBV21-1,14,TRBJ2-3,.,.,TGTGCCAGCAGCAAGGGGACAGGGGCAGATACGCAGTATTTT,CASSKGTGADTQYF
TRBV5-6,16,TRBJ1-1,.,.,TGTGCCAGCAGCTTGTCTGGGGCAGGGCAAAACACTGAAGCTTTCTTT,CASSLSGAGQNTEAFF
TRBV27,15,TRBJ1-5,.,.,TGTGCCAGCAGTTTACTGGGGGTGGACAATCAGCCCCAGCATTTT,CASSLLGVDNQPQHF
TRBV30,12,TRBJ2-5,.,.,TGTGCCTGGAGGGAGGGTGGGGAGACCCAGTACTTC,CAWREGGETQYF
TRBV7-9,14,TRBJ1-6,.,TRBD1,TGTGCCAGCAGCTCAGGGGGGTATAATTCACCCCTCCACTTT,CASSSGGYNSPLHF
TRBV7-6,16,TRBJ1-1,.,.,TGTGCCAGCAGCGCCAGTGGTGGACGGACGAACACTGAAGCTTTCTTT,CASSASGGRTNTEAFF
TRBV29-1,14,TRBJ1-1,.,.,TGCAGCGCACGAAAGGGGGGCTTGGGTACTGAAGCTTTCTTT,CSARKGGLGTEAFF
TRBV5-6,15,TRBJ2-7,.,TRBD1,TGTGCCAGCAGCTCGCTGACAGGGAACTCCTACGAGCAGTACTTC,CASSSLTGNSYEQYF
TRBV6-5,13,TRBJ1-1,.,.,TGTGCCAGCAGGGAGATTGTGAACACTGAAGCTTTCTTT,CASREIVNTEAFF
TRBV7-9,14,TRBJ1-2,once,.,TGTGCCAGCAGCTTAAGCCCCGCGGAGAGAGGCTACACCTTC,CASSLSPAERGYTF
TRBV2,13,TRBJ2-7,.,TRBD1,TGTGCCAGCAGTCGAGACAGGGTAGGGGAGCAGTACTTC,CASSRDRVGEQYF
TRBV19,15,TRBJ1-4,.,TRBD1,TGTGCCAGTAGTGCCCACAGGGGGCTAAGTGAAAAACTGTTTTTT,CASSAHRGLSEKLFF
TRBV6-5,11,TRBJ2-7,.,.,TGTGCCAGCAGTTATAAGGGGAGTAAGTACTTC,CASSYKGSKYF
TRBV5-1,13,TRBJ2-7,.,.,TGCGCCAGCAGCTTTCGTGCGGACTACGAGCAGTACTTC,CASSFRADYEQYF
TRBV12-3/TRBV12-4,13,TRBJ1-6,.,.,TGTGCCAGCAGTTGGGGGGGTGGTTCACCCCTCCACTTT,CASSWGGGSPLHF
TRBV4-1,15,TRBJ2-1,once,.,TGCGCCAGCAGCCAAGGGGCGGACTCCTACAATGAGCAGTTCTTC,CASSQGADSYNEQFF
TRBV2,14,TRBJ1-5,.,TRBD1,TGTGCCAGCATTTCGGACAGGGCGAATCAGCCCCAGCATTTT,CASISDRANQPQHF
TRBV6-2/TRBV6-3,13,TRBJ2-3,.,TRBD2,TGTGCCAGCAGCTTACCGACTAGCGGGAGGCAGTATTTT,CASSLPTSGRQYF
TRBV5-6,18,TRBJ1-6,.,.,TGTGCCAGCAGCTTGACCGGACATCCGAGCTCCTATAATTCACCCCTCCACTTT,CASSLTGHPSSYNSPLHF
TRBV24-1,16,TRBJ2-1,.,TRBD2,TGTGCCACCAGTGACTCTAGCGGGAGCACCTACAATGAGCAGTTCTTC,CATSDSSGSTYNEQFF
TRBV7-9,15,TRBJ1-3,.,TRBD1,TGTGCCAGCAGCCTCGGGACAGGTGTTGGAAACACCATATATTTT,CASSLGTGVGNTIYF
TRBV7-8,14,TRBJ1-2,.,.,TGTGCCAGCAGCTTAGCCGGGCTCACCGGTGGCTACACCTTC,CASSLAGLTGGYTF
TRBV3-1/TRBV3-2,15,TRBJ2-7,.,.,TGTGCCAGCAGCCAAGATATGTCCTTCGCCTACGAGCAGTACTTC,CASSQDMSFAYEQYF
TRBV28,13,TRBJ2-1,.,.,TGTGCCAGCAGTTTTCTTCAAAGAAATGAGCAGTTCTTC,CASSFLQRNEQFF
TRBV7-8,14,TRBJ1-5,.,.,TGTGCCAGCAGCTTAGGACCAAGCAATCAGCCCCAGCATTTT,CASSLGPSNQPQHF
TRBV28,15,TRBJ2-2,.,.,TGTGCCAGCAGTTTTGGATCAGCGAACACCGGGGAGCTGTTTTTT,CASSFGSANTGELFF
TRBV19,13,TRBJ2-2,.,TRBD1,TGTGCCAGTCGACAGGGCGGCACCGGGGAGCTGTTTTTT,CASRQGGTGELFF
TRBV10-3,14,TRBJ1-1,.,TRBD1,TGTGCCATCAGTGAGTACAGGGGGACTACTGAAGCTTTCTTT,CAISEYRGTTEAFF
TRBV30,15,TRBJ1-5,.,TRBD1,TGTGCCTGGAGTCCAGGGGGGGCGACGGGTCAGCCCCAGCATTTT,CAWSPGGATGQPQHF
TRBV29-1,15,TRBJ2-3,once,TRBD2,TGCAGCGTTCGCCCCCTAGCGGGTTCGACAGATACGCAGTATTTT,CSVRPLAGSTDTQYF
TRBV7-2,13,TRBJ1-5,.,.,TGTGCCAGCAGCAAACAAAGCAATCAGCCCCAGCATTTT,CASSKQSNQPQHF
TRBV7-6,11,TRBJ2-1,.,.,TGTGCCAGCAAAACGGAGAATGAGCAGTTCTTC,CASKTENEQFF
TRBV6-5,16,TRBJ2-2,once,TRBD2,TGTGCCAGCAGTTCGGGACTAGCGACGAACACCGGGGAGCTGTTTTTT,CASSSGLATNTGELFF
TRBV15,15,TRBJ2-1,.,TRBD2,TGTGCCACCAGGTTGGGGTGGGAGGGCCAAGTTGAGCAGTTCTTC,CATRLGWEGQVEQFF
TRBV6-4,15,TRBJ2-1,.,TRBD1,TGTGCCAGCAGTGTGGGGACAGGCAACTACAATGAGCAGTTCTTC,CASSVGTGNYNEQFF
TRBV25-1,14,TRBJ2-7,.,.,TGTGCCAGCAGTTGGCTTAGGGTGGGGGGAGCGCAGTACTTC,CASSWLRVGGAQYF